This T cell receptor (beta chain) was sequenced during a study of cytomegalovirus exposure and HLA in healthy donors. Regarding the study as a whole: A later analysis reportedly identified an Asian-associated ancestry cluster as carrying fewer N-insertions than the 666-donor mean. In a later analysis, TCR association rates varied by HLA locus: DRB1 most, HLA-C fewest. In an earlier analysis, about 87% or about 30%: the productive usage of most TCR beta V segments.

Note on this clone: Antigen unknown.

Each donor's status was that of a healthy bone marrow donor. Unmatched junction bases numbered 4, after V lost 5 bases and J lost 5 bases. This CDR3 comprises 13 residues. Germline CDR1 MNHNS, CDR2 SASEGT. PCR involved 60 Vbeta and 13 Jbeta primers. The method was immunoSEQ multiplex PCR; TCRdb's version includes in-frame clones alone and lacks a portion of them. The sample carries some 120,000 clones, 81% recorded once. The chain uses TRBV6-1 and TRBJ1-1; TRBD1 matches at 8 bases. Sequencing was performed on PBMCs. The clonotype was recovered from a middle-aged woman in good health and CMV-seronegative. The CDR3 DNA follows: TGTGCCAGCAGTCGGACAGGGAAGACTGAAGCTTTCTTT. Amino acid sequence: CASSRTGKTEAFF.